One sample yielded the 24 T cell receptor beta chains listed below, sequenced in a study of blood T cell repertoires in COVID-19. TCRdb's copy holds only in-frame clones and misses some; the assay was immunoSEQ multiplex PCR. Here the sample spans roughly 250,000 clones, 83% being singletons. The sample taken for sequencing was PBMCs or T cells enriched from blood (not recorded which). Receptor source: a woman between 35 and 50 years old who had been exposed to COVID-19.

The genes are TRBV19 and TRBJ1-1; D uncertain. The length of the CDR3 is 13 residues. V was cut by 4 bases and J by 1 base, with 7 bases left in between. The germline gives CDR1 LNHDA, CDR2 SQIVND (reference sequence). This CDR3 is CASSTPQNTEAFF. The CDR3 coding sequence is TGTGCCAGTAGTACCCCCCAGAACACTGAAGCTTTCTTT.

The rearrangement joins TRBV9 to TRBJ2-2; the D is unclear. The ends were cut back, 4 bases at V and 6 bases at J, with 10 bases in the middle. Germline V gene sequence: CDR1 SGDLS, CDR2 YYNGEE. This CDR3 comprises 13 residues. The CDR3 spells CASSTTWAGELFF. The CDR3 bases are TGTGCCAGCAGCACTACCTGGGCCGGGGAGCTGTTTTTT.

The chain couples TRBV6-6 to TRBJ1-2; D gene unclear. The CDR3 runs 12 residues. With 5 bases removed from V and 8 bases from J, the gap between germline ends came to 12 bases. Looked up from germline, CDR1 is MNHNY and CDR2 is SVGAGI (reference sequence). CDR3 nucleotide sequence: TGTGCCAGCAGTCGTTCAGAGGAAGGCTACACCTTC. Amino acid sequence: CASSRSEEGYTF.

V gene TRBV5-8 combines with J gene TRBJ1-2; D gene unclear. Trimming left V 3 bases short and J 4 bases short, with 19 bases between. The CDR3 has 16 amino acids. Germline CDR1 is SGHTS and CDR2 is YDEGEE. This CDR3 reads CASSSAVWVSVYGYTF. The CDR3 nucleotides read TGTGCCAGCAGCTCGGCGGTCTGGGTCAGTGTCTATGGCTACACCTTC.

The table lists this clone with many counts. This chain joins TRBV28 and TRBJ1-2; D unclear. This CDR3 comprises 12 residues. Per the germline V gene, CDR1 is MDHEN and CDR2 is SYDVKM. Trimming removed 4 bases from V and 3 bases from J, with 6 bases in between. CDR3 sequence (DNA): TGTGCCAGCAGTTATCAGGACTATGGCTACACCTTC. It translates to CASSYQDYGYTF.

This clone was seen more than once but under ten times. The CDR3: CATPERESMNTEAFF. In nucleotides, the CDR3 is TGTGCCACCCCAGAGAGGGAGTCTATGAACACTGAAGCTTTCTTT. The chain couples TRBV7-9 to TRBJ1-1; D is unresolved. V was cut by 10 bases and J by 0 bases, with 18 bases left in between. CDR3 length equals 15 residues. Germline V gives CDR1 SEHNR, CDR2 FQNEAQ (reference sequence).

This clone was recorded at least ten times. The V and J genes are TRBV28 and TRBJ1-5; 7 positions match TRBD1. Germline V gives CDR1 MDHEN, CDR2 SYDVKM. The CDR3 runs to 13 residues. Trimming took 6 bases from V and 7 from J; bases not matched to a gene: 6. In nucleotides, the CDR3 is TGTGCCAGCAGCATCGACAGGGAACAGCCCCAGCATTTT. Translated: CASSIDREQPQHF.

The V gene is TRBV3-1 (or the pseudogene TRBV3-2), the J gene TRBJ1-2; 7 bases map to TRBD1. Germline V lookup: CDR1 LGHDT, CDR2 YNNKEL (reference sequence). The CDR3 extends over 14 amino acids. J gave up 2 bases and V 5 bases, and 5 bases lay outside the gene matches. DNA for the CDR3: TGTGCCAGCAGCTTGGGACAGCGAAACTATGGCTACACCTTC. This gives the protein CASSLGQRNYGYTF.

V is TRBV3-1 (or the pseudogene TRBV3-2) and J is TRBJ1-1; D call uncertain. V was shortened by 2 bases and J by 2 bases, with 15 bases between the two germline ends. The CDR3 is 16 amino acids. Per the germline V gene, CDR1 is LGHDT and CDR2 is YNNKEL (reference sequence). The CDR3 reads CASSQNLVQVNTEAFF. The CDR3 DNA follows: TGTGCCAGCAGCCAAAATCTCGTCCAGGTAAACACTGAAGCTTTCTTT.

This clone was observed a handful of times. In the same sample, other DNA sequences code for this CDR3. This rearrangement joins TRBV18 to TRBJ1-4, with 8 bases fitting TRBD1. The CDR3 runs 15 residues. Per germline, CDR1 KGHSH and CDR2 LQKENI. V was clipped by 3 bases and J by 2 bases; unmatched bases: 2. CDR3 residues: CASSPTGVTNEKLFF. CDR3 nucleotides: TGTGCCAGCTCACCGACAGGGGTGACTAATGAAAAACTGTTTTTT.

The chain employs TRBV2 and TRBJ2-7; 7 bases are a match to TRBD1. V lost 5 bases and J lost 4; bases outside the gene matches: 8. The CDR3 sequence is 14 residues long. Germline CDR1 reads SNHLY; CDR2 reads FYNNEI. DNA for the CDR3: TGTGCCAGCAGTATGGCCAGGGGGACATACGAGCAGTACTTC. Its protein is CASSMARGTYEQYF.

The genes are TRBV19 and TRBJ2-3, with TRBD1 matching 9 bases. Losses at the gene ends were 8 bases for V and 6 bases for J; bases not matched to a gene: 12. The CDR3 runs 15 residues. Germline V gene data show CDR1 as LNHDA and CDR2 as SQIVND (reference sequence). In DNA, the CDR3 is TGTGCCAGTTGCGGGACAGGGAGGCGACGCGATACGCAGTATTTT. It translates to CASCGTGRRRDTQYF.

V is TRBV13 and J is TRBJ2-7; D uncertain. This CDR3 contains 11 residues. The germline gives CDR1 PRHDT, CDR2 FYEKMQ (reference sequence). Between the trimmed V and J ends, which lost 6 bases and 3 bases, there was a span of 6 bases. The CDR3 nucleotides read TGTGCCAGCAGTCGTAACTACGAGCAGTACTTC. Translating it yields CASSRNYEQYF. The complete variable domain, with remaining parts taken from reference TRBV13 and TRBJ2-7, reads AAGVIQSPRHLIKEKRETATLKCYPIPRHDTVYWYQQGPGQDPQFLISFYEKMQSDKGSIPDRFSAQQFSDYHSELNMSSLELGDSALYFCASSRNYEQYFGPGTRLTVT.

The CDR3 protein is CASSPTGLAGITDTQYF. CDR3 bases: TGTGCCAGCAGCCCAACGGGGCTAGCGGGGATCACAGATACGCAGTATTTT. The rearrangement joins TRBV6-2 or TRBV6-3 to TRBJ2-3, with 9 bases that match TRBD2. From germline, CDR1 is MNHEY and CDR2 SVGEGT. The CDR3 length is 17 residues. V gave up 6 bases and J gave up 2 bases; unmatched junction bases: 12.

The gene calls are TRBV4-1 and TRBJ1-1; 8 bases fit TRBD1. CDR1 is MGHRA, CDR2 YSYEKL, per germline. After removal of 1 base from V and 0 bases from J, the junction contained 7 bases not matched to a gene. This CDR3 comprises 17 residues. The CDR3 nucleotides are TGCGCCAGCAGCCAAGGGGACAGGCGTTTCATGAACACTGAAGCTTTCTTT. Its translation is CASSQGDRRFMNTEAFF.

The chain couples TRBV28 to TRBJ2-1; D remains unclear. CDR3 length: 14 residues. V lost 6 bases and J lost 1, with 10 bases in between. Germline values: CDR1 MDHEN, CDR2 SYDVKM. The CDR3 reads CASRSARSYNEQFF. The CDR3, as DNA: TGTGCCAGCAGGTCCGCTAGATCCTACAATGAGCAGTTCTTC.

The rearrangement links TRBV28 to TRBJ1-2; D perhaps matches TRBD1 (6 bases). V lost 5 bases to trimming and J lost 7 bases, with 20 bases between them. The CDR3 is made up of 15 amino acids. From germline, CDR1 is MDHEN and CDR2 SYDVKM. CDR3 sequence: CASSRGGGREFGYTF. CDR3 DNA sequence: TGTGCCAGCAGTCGTGGTGGGGGGCGGGAGTTTGGCTACACCTTC.

J is TRBJ2-7 and V is TRBV6-5; D possibly corresponds to TRBD1 (6 bases). The CDR3 has 14 amino acids. V lost 0 bases, J lost 5 bases, and 11 bases lay in between. Germline-derived CDR1 and CDR2 are MNHEY and SVGAGI. The CDR3 nucleotides read TGTGCCAGCAGTTACTCGAGGGGGAGCGACGAGCAGTACTTC. Amino acid sequence: CASSYSRGSDEQYF.

V and J are TRBV9 and TRBJ1-3, with D possibly being TRBD1 (6 bases). Germline V gene sequence: CDR1 SGDLS, CDR2 YYNGEE. Trimming cost V 0 bases and J 0 bases, with 13 bases left between them. The length of the CDR3 is 17 residues. This CDR3 reads CASSVEEGGTSGNTIYF. CDR3 bases: TGTGCCAGCAGCGTAGAGGAGGGGGGGACCTCTGGAAACACCATATATTTT. The whole variable domain, remainder taken from reference TRBV9 and TRBJ1-3, is DSGVTQTPKHLITATGQRVTLRCSPRSGDLSVYWYQQSLDQGLQFLIQYYNGEERAKGNILERFSAQQFPDLHSELNLSSLELGDSALYFCASSVEEGGTSGNTIYFGEGSWLTVV.

The rearrangement joins TRBV19 to TRBJ1-1, with D perhaps matching TRBD1 (6 bases). The CDR3 covers 14 residues. CDR1 LNHDA and CDR2 SQIVND come from the germline V gene (reference sequence). V was clipped by 7 bases and J by 7 bases, with 19 bases between them. CDR3 DNA sequence: TGTGCCAGTACCCTGGGGGGGGCTGGAGGTGAAGCTTTCTTT. Protein product: CASTLGGAGGEAFF.

The chain combines TRBV28 with TRBJ1-1; D not resolved. Germline V gene sequence: CDR1 MDHEN, CDR2 SYDVKM. The CDR3 spans 11 residues. Trimming stripped 6 bases from V and 7 bases from J, with 9 bases between. The CDR3 loop reads CASRLSGEAFF. In nucleotides, the CDR3 is TGTGCCAGCAGATTGAGTGGTGAAGCTTTCTTT.

This rearrangement joins TRBV3-1 (or the pseudogene TRBV3-2) to TRBJ2-1; 9 nucleotides line up with TRBD1. Per the germline V gene, CDR1 is LGHDT and CDR2 is YNNKEL (reference sequence). The CDR3 contains 16 residues. The V segment lost 4 bases and the J segment 8 bases; nucleotides outside the gene matches: 12. The DNA for the CDR3 is TGTGCCAGCAGCCCGGATAAGGGACAGGGACGGCATGAGCAGTTCTTC. It is translated as CASSPDKGQGRHEQFF.

This clone was recorded only once. The chain recombines TRBV28 with TRBJ1-1; D might be TRBD1 (5 bases). V lost 1 base and J 2 bases, leaving 8 bases between the germline ends. The CDR3 runs to 14 residues. CDR1 and CDR2 (germline): MDHEN, SYDVKM. The DNA for the CDR3 is TGTGCCAGCAGTTTATCGGGGGGAAACACTGAAGCTTTCTTT. Amino acids: CASSLSGGNTEAFF.

A note on this clone: Other nucleotide sequences from this sample produce the same CDR3. The genes are TRBV5-1 and TRBJ2-3, with 11 bases aligning to TRBD2. The CDR3 sequence is 15 residues long. Germline V gives CDR1 SGHRS, CDR2 YFSETQ. J gave up 2 bases and V 5 bases, and 4 bases lay outside the gene matches. The CDR3 here is CASRPGLADTDTQYF. The DNA of the CDR3 is TGCGCCAGCAGACCGGGACTAGCGGACACAGATACGCAGTATTTT.